One and the same sample provided the 25 T cell receptor beta chains below, sequenced in a study of T-cell reconstitution after alpha-beta-depleted transplantation in children. Unique molecular identifiers tagged the TCRbeta library. Each CDR3 protein gets one entry after TCRdb re-called the PCR reads with MiXCR. This sample has around 670,000 distinct CDR3 sequences; around 14% occur once, and the top ten carry roughly 0.77%. This material consisted of PBMCs, taken before TCRalphabeta/CD19-depleted stem cell transplant. Source of these receptors: a girl aged 2 to 10 with congenital amegakaryocytic thrombocytopenia, due to receive a stem cell transplant.

The V and J genes are TRBV3-1 and TRBJ2-1; no definite D call. Trimming pared 1 base from V and 8 bases from J, leaving 9 bases between. Germline V gene lookup returns CDR1 LGHDT and CDR2 YNNKEL (reference sequence). This CDR3 is built from 13 residues. The CDR3 sequence: CASSQVPPDEQFF. CDR3 in DNA: TGTGCCAGCAGCCAAGTCCCCCCCGATGAGCAGTTCTTC.

The sample holds many counts of this clonotype. The DNA for the CDR3 is TGCAGTGTGGCTTTATTCCGATACAATGAGCAGTTCTTC. This sequence encodes CSVALFRYNEQFF. The chain is built from TRBV20-1 and TRBJ2-1; no firm D call. V lost 7 bases to trimming and J lost 4 bases, with 14 bases between them. The CDR3 has 13 amino acids. Germline V gene lookup returns CDR1 DFQATT and CDR2 SNEGSKA (reference sequence).

This clonotype was seen ten or more times. The chain employs TRBV9 and TRBJ2-3; tentatively, D is TRBD1 (5 bases). Germline loops: CDR1 SGDLS, CDR2 YYNGEE. This CDR3 is 20 amino acids long. Trimming removed 0 bases at V and 2 bases at J, with 25 bases between. This chain's CDR3 is CASSVGQYITFSPDTDTQYF. The CDR3 nucleotides are TGTGCCAGCAGCGTAGGACAGTACATTACGTTCTCTCCGGACACAGATACGCAGTATTTT. Looking up the rest from reference TRBV9 and TRBJ2-3 gives the full variable domain: DSGVTQTPKHLITATGQRVTLRCSPRSGDLSVYWYQQSLDQGLQFLIQYYNGEERAKGNILERFSAQQFPDLHSELNLSSLELGDSALYFCASSVGQYITFSPDTDTQYFGPGTRLTVL.

The V and J genes are TRBV7-2 and TRBJ2-2, with D possibly TRBD2 on 6 matching bases. Germline CDR1 reads SGHTA; CDR2 reads FQGNSA. V was cut by 4 bases and J by 5 bases, with 20 bases left in between. The CDR3 has 17 amino acids. The DNA of the CDR3 is TGTGCCAGCAGCTGGACGGGCGGGTTCGCGGGAACCGGGGAGCTGTTTTTT. Translated: CASSWTGGFAGTGELFF.

The chain is built from TRBV12-3 or TRBV12-4 and TRBJ2-1; the match to TRBD2 covers 8 bases. The CDR3 length is 17 residues. J lost 0 bases, V lost 7 bases, and 11 bases had no gene match. The CDR3 loop reads CASTPGLGVSSYNEQFF. The CDR3, as DNA: TGTGCCAGCACACCGGGACTAGGCGTTAGCTCCTACAATGAGCAGTTCTTC.

A few counts support this clonotype. The rearrangement links TRBV12-3 or TRBV12-4 to TRBJ2-3; D gene unclear. The CDR3 is 17 amino acids. V lost 4 bases, J lost 3 bases, and 20 bases lay in between. The CDR3 nucleotides are TGTGCCAGCAGTTCCCACAGCCAAGGGATGTGGACAGATACGCAGTATTTT. Translated: CASSSHSQGMWTDTQYF.

This clonotype was detected only a few times. The V and J genes are TRBV12-3 or TRBV12-4 and TRBJ2-1, with 8 bases matching TRBD2. J lost 7 bases, V lost 5 bases, and 10 bases had no gene match. The CDR3 spans 15 residues. Here the CDR3 DNA reads TGTGCCAGCAGTCCCCTGCCCCCGGGGGGGAATGAGCAGTTCTTC. Residues: CASSPLPPGGNEQFF.

This clonotype was recorded at least ten times. DNA of the CDR3: TGCGCCAGCAGCTTGGGCAGGTACACAGATACGCAGTATTTT. Translated, it gives CASSLGRYTDTQYF. V usage is TRBV5-1 and J usage is TRBJ2-3; D gene unclear. V shed 0 bases and J shed 2 bases, with 7 bases lying between them. Germline V CDR1 and CDR2: SGHRS, YFSETQ. The CDR3 contains 14 residues.

This clonotype came up once. The chain recombines TRBV20-1 with TRBJ1-5; D gene ambiguous. Germline V gene data show CDR1 as DFQATT and CDR2 as SNEGSKA (reference sequence). V was shortened by 6 bases and J by 0 bases, with 15 bases between the two germline ends. The CDR3 has 15 residues. CDR3 nucleotide sequence: TGCAGTGCAACGGACGAAGAGGTTAGCAATCAGCCCCAGCATTTT. It specifies CSATDEEVSNQPQHF.

The table lists this clonotype with a few counts. The chain recombines TRBV27 with TRBJ2-7; D gene uncertain. With 4 bases removed from V and 2 bases from J, the gap between germline ends came to 12 bases. Germline CDR1 and CDR2: MNHEY and SMNVEV (reference sequence). CDR3 length: 14 amino acids. In DNA, the CDR3 is TGTGCCAGCAGTTATACCGCGTCCCCCTACGAGCAGTACTTC. The encoded protein is CASSYTASPYEQYF.

The sample holds many counts of this clonotype. The junction departs from the called germline gene at one end, perhaps through a read error. The CDR3 here is CASSGTGSDETFF. For the CDR3, the DNA is TGCGCCAGCAGCGGAACAGGTTCGGATGAAACTTTCTTT. The chain combines TRBV5-1 with TRBJ1-1; D may be TRBD1 (5 bases). The CDR3 spans 13 residues. Germline CDR1 is SGHRS and CDR2 is YFSETQ.

The CDR3 here is CSAGTGANEKLFF. CDR3 DNA sequence: TGCAGTGCTGGGACAGGGGCAAATGAAAAACTGTTTTTT. V gene TRBV20-1 combines with J gene TRBJ1-4, with TRBD1 identical over 10 bases. Germline-derived CDR1 and CDR2 are DFQATT and SNEGSKA (reference sequence). This CDR3 is built from 13 residues. The V and J ends lost 5 bases and 5 bases, in that order; junction bases with no gene match: 2.

The sample holds a few counts of this clonotype. V gene TRBV5-1 combines with J gene TRBJ2-1, with 13 bases aligning to TRBD2. Germline V gene lookup returns CDR1 SGHRS and CDR2 YFSETQ. The CDR3 covers 21 residues. Trimming at V came to 1 base and at J to 5 bases, leaving 18 bases not matched to a gene. The chain's CDR3 is CASSLWPQGETSGRVDNEQFF. For the CDR3, the DNA is TGCGCCAGCAGCTTGTGGCCTCAGGGGGAAACTAGCGGGAGGGTCGACAATGAGCAGTTCTTC.

This chain uses TRBV5-1 with TRBJ2-7; D unresolved. V was clipped by 0 bases and J by 3 bases, with 13 bases between them. The CDR3 loop spans 15 amino acids. Germline V gene sequence: CDR1 SGHRS, CDR2 YFSETQ. The CDR3 loop is CASSLGEGSVYEQYF. CDR3 bases: TGCGCCAGCAGCTTGGGGGAAGGGTCGGTCTACGAGCAGTACTTC. The full variable domain, its missing parts supplied by reference TRBV5-1 and TRBJ2-7, is KAGVTQTPRYLIKTRGQQVTLSCSPISGHRSVSWYQQTPGQGLQFLFEYFSETQRNKGNFPGRFSGRQFSNSRSEMNVSTLELGDSALYLCASSLGEGSVYEQYFGPGTRLTVT.

The CDR3 protein is CASSQRGGRAFNEQFF. The DNA for the CDR3 is TGTGCCAGCAGCCAACGCGGTGGGAGGGCCTTCAATGAGCAGTTCTTC. V usage is TRBV14 and J usage is TRBJ2-1, with 7 bases fitting TRBD2. The length of the CDR3 is 16 residues. V shed 2 bases, J shed 6 bases, and the junction held 10 bases outside the gene matches. CDR1 is SGHDN and CDR2 is FVKESK in the germline V gene.

The V and J genes are TRBV7-9 and TRBJ2-7; D ambiguous. With 2 bases removed from V and 10 bases from J, the gap between germline ends came to 15 bases. The length of the CDR3 is 13 residues. Germline loops: CDR1 SEHNR, CDR2 FQNEAQ (reference sequence). The CDR3 DNA is TGTGCCAGCAGCTTAAGGGAAGGAGCAGTTCAGTACTTC. Translating it yields CASSLREGAVQYF.

This clonotype was recorded many times. The CDR3 coding sequence is TGTGCCAGCAGCTTCGCGCAGACAGTAGCCAAAAACATTCAGTACTTC. As protein: CASSFAQTVAKNIQYF. The chain uses TRBV7-2 and TRBJ2-4; a possible D gene is TRBD1 (5 bases). This CDR3 is 16 amino acids long. V lost 3 bases to trimming and J lost 0 bases, with 12 bases between them. The germline V gene encodes CDR1 SGHTA and CDR2 FQGNSA.

This clonotype has ten or more counts. The chain recombines TRBV20-1 with TRBJ1-5; D remains ambiguous. Trimming left V 3 bases short and J 5 bases short, with 11 bases between. Germline-derived CDR1 and CDR2 are DFQATT and SNEGSKA (reference sequence). CDR3 length equals 13 residues. The DNA for the CDR3 is TGCAGTGCTAGCGTGGTCGCCGATCAGCCCCAGCATTTT. Protein product: CSASVVADQPQHF.

This clonotype showed up many times. The chain has TRBV7-8 and TRBJ2-1, with D possibly TRBD1 on 6 matching bases. With 4 bases removed from V and 9 bases from J, the gap between germline ends came to 10 bases. The germline CDR1 and CDR2 sequences are SGHVS and FQNEAQ. This CDR3 contains 12 residues. The CDR3 sequence is CASSSGAAEQFF. The CDR3 bases are TGTGCCAGCAGCTCAGGGGCGGCTGAGCAGTTCTTC. Looking up the rest from reference TRBV7-8 and TRBJ2-1 gives the full variable domain: GAGVSQSPRYKVAKRGQDVALRCDPISGHVSLFWYQQALGQGPEFLTYFQNEAQLDKSGLPSDRFFAERPEGSVSTLKIQRTQQEDSAVYLCASSSGAAEQFFGPGTRLTVL.

At least ten counts were recorded for this clonotype. The V and J genes are TRBV24-1 and TRBJ2-5; no reliable D call. V lost 4 bases to trimming and J lost 4 bases, with 12 bases between them. CDR1 KGHDR and CDR2 SFDVKD come from the germline V gene. CDR3 length equals 14 residues. The CDR3: CATSEGGSSETQYF. The CDR3 region has the DNA TGTGCCACCAGTGAGGGCGGCTCTTCAGAGACCCAGTACTTC.

This clonotype was detected only a few times. The DNA of the CDR3 is TGCAGTGCAACAGATGATTCCTCCTACAATGAGCAGTTCTTC. Translation gives CSATDDSSYNEQFF. The chain couples TRBV20-1 to TRBJ2-1, with no clear D. The CDR3 covers 14 residues. V was cut by 6 bases and J by 0 bases, with 12 bases left in between. Germline lookup yields CDR1 DFQATT and CDR2 SNEGSKA (reference sequence).

The rearrangement joins TRBV5-1 to TRBJ2-5; no clear D gene. Germline lookup yields CDR1 SGHRS and CDR2 YFSETQ. The CDR3 runs to 13 residues. The ends were cut back, 1 base at V and 6 bases at J, with 10 bases in the middle. CDR3 region: CASSLWSEKTQYF. The CDR3 DNA follows: TGCGCCAGCAGCTTGTGGTCAGAGAAGACCCAGTACTTC.

This chain joins TRBV12-3 or TRBV12-4 and TRBJ1-4; D call uncertain. CDR3 length: 17 amino acids. V lost 3 bases and J lost 4, with 18 bases in between. The CDR3 region has the DNA TGTGCCAGCAGTTTCCCCTTATCAGGAGGAATTAATGAAAAACTGTTTTTT. Amino acid sequence: CASSFPLSGGINEKLFF.

This clonotype appeared once. V usage is TRBV14 and J usage is TRBJ2-1; D remains unclear. V lost 0 bases, J lost 15 bases, and 24 bases lay in between. The CDR3 has 16 amino acids. From germline, CDR1 is SGHDN and CDR2 FVKESK. CDR3 region: CASSQDLYLRKAPVFF. CDR3 coding DNA: TGTGCCAGCAGCCAAGACCTTTATTTGAGGAAGGCTCCCGTGTTCTTC.

This clonotype was recorded only once. The chain has TRBV28 and TRBJ2-6; no definite D call. The CDR3 has 13 residues. V lost 7 bases to trimming and J lost 2 bases, with 6 bases between them. Germline V gives CDR1 MDHEN, CDR2 SYDVKM. CDR3 loop: CASTYTGANVLTF. As DNA, the CDR3 is TGTGCCAGCACCTATACTGGGGCCAACGTCCTGACTTTC.